Reported below is one TCR beta chain. Its specificity is not known. The PCR employed 60 Vbeta primers together with 13 Jbeta primers. The assay was immunoSEQ multiplex PCR, and TCRdb's table has in-frame clones only and misses some. Of 110,000 or so clones listed, around 80% are singletons. This sample is drawn from a study of cytomegalovirus exposure and HLA in healthy donors. Germline-derived CDR1 and CDR2 are SGHVS and FQNEAQ. The CDR3 sequence is 19 residues long. The V and J ends lost 5 bases and 2 bases respectively, with 28 bases between them. Study-wide findings and caveats: Cytomegalovirus-associated TCR beta chains were listed, numbering roughly 150. For most TCR sequences rarity was the rule, although some public TCRs occurred in many donors.

V is TRBV7-8 and J is TRBJ2-7; perhaps TRBD2 as D (6 bases). What was sequenced was PBMCs. This TCR was sampled from a middle-aged man in good health and CMV-seropositive. CDR3 in DNA: TGTGCCAGCAGCCACAGTTTCGGGGGTATTCGCGCTACTCCCTACGAGCAGTACTTC. It yields the protein CASSHSFGGIRATPYEQYF.